These 28 T cell receptor beta chains share one sample of origin, sequenced in a study of regulatory T cells in long-lasting Graves disease. Time point reported: persistent/refractory GD, antithyroid drugs over 5 years with positive TRAb. Extracted RNA from PBMCs served as the source of the TCR library. Arm-PCR with iRepertoire HTBI primers amplified the CDR3 regions for these TCR beta libraries. TCRdb reanalysed the multiplex PCR reads using MiXCR and keeps one entry per CDR3 protein. The sample includes around 400,000 distinct CDR3 sequences, about 20% of them seen just once. Sequencing was performed on peripheral blood mononuclear cells (PBMCs), taken when the disease was refractory, from a patient treated with antithyroid drugs. The receptor source for this set is a female donor with Graves disease.

The chain employs TRBV5-1 and TRBJ2-5, with 8 bases fitting TRBD1. After removal of 1 base from V and 5 bases from J, the junction contained 7 bases not matched to a gene. This CDR3 contains 15 residues. Germline V gene lookup returns CDR1 SGHRS and CDR2 YFSETQ. DNA for the CDR3: TGCGCCAGCAGCTTGACAGGGGGATCTTTTGAGACCCAGTACTTC. This sequence encodes CASSLTGGSFETQYF. Complete variable domain (other parts from reference TRBV5-1 and TRBJ2-5): KAGVTQTPRYLIKTRGQQVTLSCSPISGHRSVSWYQQTPGQGLQFLFEYFSETQRNKGNFPGRFSGRQFSNSRSEMNVSTLELGDSALYLCASSLTGGSFETQYFGPGTRLLVL.

This clonotype was recorded at least ten times. The chain couples TRBV28 to TRBJ2-2; TRBD1 matches at 7 bases. The CDR3 covers 15 residues. Trimming at V came to 10 bases and at J to 5 bases, leaving 13 bases not matched to a gene. Per germline, CDR1 MDHEN and CDR2 SYDVKM. CDR3 bases: TGTGCCACCCAGACCGGGACAGACGAGACCGGGGAGCTGTTTTTT. Its protein is CATQTGTDETGELFF.

This clonotype was observed a handful of times. This rearrangement joins TRBV20-1 to TRBJ1-3; TRBD1 is a possible D gene (6 bases). The V end lost 0 bases, the J end lost 0 bases, and 21 bases lay between the germline ends. The CDR3 is 19 amino acids. Per germline, CDR1 DFQATT and CDR2 SNEGSKA (reference sequence). CDR3 protein: CSARDRIKGDLSSGNTIYF. CDR3 coding DNA: TGCAGTGCTAGAGATCGTATTAAGGGGGACCTGAGCTCTGGAAACACCATATATTTT.

This clonotype was found many times. V is TRBV11-2 and J is TRBJ1-2, with D perhaps matching TRBD1 (5 bases). Trimming removed 4 bases from V and 4 bases from J, with 13 bases in between. This CDR3 has 14 amino acids. Germline V gives CDR1 SGHAT, CDR2 FQNNGV. The CDR3 region has the DNA TGTGCCAGCAGCTCCCGACAGCGTACCTATGGCTACACCTTC. It is translated as CASSSRQRTYGYTF.

Only a few counts were recorded for this clonotype. J is TRBJ1-1 and V is TRBV10-3; no definite D call. CDR3 length: 14 amino acids. Trimming shortened V by 3 bases and J by 0 bases, and 8 bases separated the two germline ends. Looked up from germline, CDR1 is ENHRY and CDR2 is SYGVKD. CDR3 sequence reads: CAISEGRMNTEAFF. The CDR3 nucleotides read TGTGCCATCAGTGAAGGACGGATGAACACTGAAGCTTTCTTT.

A note on this clonotype: The CDR3 end shows no conserved phenylalanine or tryptophan, and so a read error is likely. The rearrangement joins TRBV9 to TRBJ2-7; a possible D gene is TRBD1 (6 bases). CDR1 is SGDLS, CDR2 YYNGEE, per germline. V was trimmed by 4 bases and J by 3 bases, leaving 14 bases between them. The CDR3 consists of 14 residues. This chain's CDR3 is CASSTRQVLYEQYS. As DNA, the CDR3 is TGTGCCAGCAGCACCCGACAGGTTCTCTACGAGCAGTACTCC.

This clonotype was seen a few times. The gene calls are TRBV5-6 and TRBJ2-7; 8 nucleotides match TRBD2. V was pared by 0 bases and J by 5 bases, with 7 bases of the junction left unmatched. Germline CDR1 and CDR2: SGHDT and YYEEEE. The CDR3 has 15 residues. CDR3 amino acids: CASSLGERESHEQYF. The DNA for the CDR3 is TGTGCCAGCAGCTTGGGGGAGCGGGAGTCCCACGAGCAGTACTTC.

This chain uses TRBV6-9 with TRBJ1-2, with D possibly being TRBD1 (6 bases). Germline values: CDR1 MNHGY, CDR2 SVAAGI. Deletions cut 3 bases from V and 0 bases from J, with 11 bases between. The CDR3 consists of 15 residues. The CDR3 region is CASSYTGTTNYGYTF. The CDR3 region has the DNA TGTGCCAGCAGTTACACCGGGACAACTAACTATGGCTACACCTTC.

On this clonotype itself: Given a much more abundant clone one base away, this may be a read error. This chain uses TRBV20-1 with TRBJ2-7; D possibly corresponds to TRBD2 (6 bases). CDR3 length equals 14 residues. Germline CDR1 reads DFQATT; CDR2 reads SNEGSKA (reference sequence). The CDR3 sequence is CSATGGVGSYEQHF. CDR3 sequence (DNA): TGCAGTGCTACCGGCGGGGTGGGTTCCTACGAGCAGCACTTC.

The rearrangement links TRBV7-2 to TRBJ1-5, with no clear D. CDR1 and CDR2 (germline): SGHTA, FQGNSA. The CDR3 loop spans 15 amino acids. Deletions cut 5 bases from V and 2 bases from J, with 13 bases between. CDR3 nucleotide sequence: TGTGCCAGCAGCCCTTCTTGGGGTGGCAATCAGCCCCAGCATTTT. This codes for CASSPSWGGNQPQHF.

The chain is built from TRBV27 and TRBJ1-3, with D unclear. Germline loops: CDR1 MNHEY, CDR2 SMNVEV (reference sequence). The CDR3 spans 18 residues. Trimming pared 4 bases from V and 0 bases from J, leaving 19 bases between. CDR3 region: CASSSFLGSSISGNTIYF. The CDR3, as DNA: TGTGCCAGCAGTTCCTTCCTGGGCTCTAGTATCTCTGGAAACACCATATATTTT.

This clonotype was counted many times. This chain connects TRBV6-1 to TRBJ1-2, with D hard to call. Germline values: CDR1 MNHNS, CDR2 SASEGT. The CDR3 covers 15 residues. The V gene lost 11 bases and the J gene lost 0 bases, with 19 bases spanning the gap. This CDR3 is CASSQTLTANYGYTF. The CDR3, as DNA: TGTGCCTCCAGTCAGACCCTTACCGCTAACTATGGCTACACCTTC.

On this clonotype: It may be a read error: a sequence one base away is much more abundant. The chain joins TRBV6-9 to TRBJ1-2; D is ambiguous. Germline V gene lookup returns CDR1 MNHGY and CDR2 SVAAGI. This CDR3 has 14 residues. Trimming cost V 4 bases and J 6 bases, with 15 bases left between them. CDR3 residues: CASSLMGTSHGYTF. The CDR3 region has the DNA TGTGCCAGCAGTTTGATGGGCACCTCCCATGGCTACACCTTC.

The chain carries TRBV28 and TRBJ1-4; unclear D gene. Between the trimmed V and J ends, which lost 6 bases and 8 bases, there was a span of 10 bases. Germline V gives CDR1 MDHEN, CDR2 SYDVKM. This CDR3 spans 12 amino acids. The CDR3, as DNA: TGTGCCAGCAGGGAGGGTGGCGAAAAACTGTTTTTT. Translation gives CASREGGEKLFF.

This clonotype was counted between two and nine times. The chain combines TRBV5-1 with TRBJ2-2, with D unclear. The CDR3 covers 14 residues. V lost 0 bases and J lost 5, with 8 bases in between. The germline gives CDR1 SGHRS, CDR2 YFSETQ. This chain's CDR3 is CASSLAYGTGELFF. The CDR3 DNA reads TGCGCCAGCAGCTTGGCCTACGGGACCGGGGAGCTGTTTTTT. The whole variable domain, remainder taken from reference TRBV5-1 and TRBJ2-2, is KAGVTQTPRYLIKTRGQQVTLSCSPISGHRSVSWYQQTPGQGLQFLFEYFSETQRNKGNFPGRFSGRQFSNSRSEMNVSTLELGDSALYLCASSLAYGTGELFFGEGSRLTVL.

This chain joins TRBV7-2 and TRBJ2-7, with no clear D. CDR1 and CDR2 (germline): SGHTA, FQGNSA. The germline V and J ends were trimmed by 5 bases and 7 bases, with 9 bases remaining between them. The CDR3 sequence is 11 residues long. CDR3 protein: CASSPELEQYF. CDR3 in DNA: TGTGCCAGCAGCCCAGAATTGGAGCAGTACTTC.

This clonotype was seen only a few times. This chain uses TRBV12-3 or TRBV12-4 with TRBJ2-2; D tentatively fits TRBD1 or TRBD2 (5 bases each). The CDR3 is 14 residues long. Trimming removed 9 bases from V and 7 bases from J, with 18 bases in between. CDR3 nucleotides: TGTGCCAGTACAGGAGGATGGTCGGTCGGGGAGCTGTTTTTT. Its translation is CASTGGWSVGELFF.

The chain combines TRBV27 with TRBJ2-7; D uncertain. In germline, CDR1 is MNHEY, CDR2 SMNVEV (reference sequence). Trimming cost V 5 bases and J 6 bases, with 14 bases left between them. This CDR3 contains 13 residues. In DNA, the CDR3 is TGTGCCAGCAGTGCATTACCGCGAGGCGAGCAGTACTTC. This sequence encodes CASSALPRGEQYF.

There are many counts of this clonotype. The chain recombines TRBV15 with TRBJ1-2; D is uncertain. Germline V gives CDR1 LNHNV, CDR2 YYDKDF (reference sequence). V dropped 3 bases and J dropped 8 bases, with 16 bases sitting between them. There are 14 residues in the CDR3. DNA of the CDR3: TGTGCCACCAGCAGGGGAGGGAGCGATCAAGGCTACACCTTC. Amino acid sequence: CATSRGGSDQGYTF.

The V and J genes are TRBV6-4 and TRBJ1-5; TRBD1 might be the D (6 bases). V lost 7 bases, J lost 0 bases, and 13 bases lay in between. There are 15 residues in the CDR3. Germline values: CDR1 MRHNA, CDR2 SNTAGT. DNA for the CDR3: TGTGCCAGCAATAGGGGGGATTATAGCAATCAGCCCCAGCATTTT. Amino acids: CASNRGDYSNQPQHF.

This chain joins TRBV7-9 and TRBJ2-7; 13 nucleotides agree with TRBD2. CDR3 length: 16 residues. The J segment lost 4 bases and the V segment lost 5 bases, leaving 8 bases of the junction unmatched. Germline-derived CDR1 and CDR2 are SEHNR and FQNEAQ (reference sequence). The CDR3 protein is CASSQLAGGLRYEQYF. The CDR3 coding sequence is TGTGCCAGCAGCCAACTAGCGGGGGGGCTGCGGTACGAGCAGTACTTC.

This chain links TRBV4-3 with TRBJ1-1; 8 bases fit TRBD1. The V and J ends lost 0 bases and 2 bases, in that order; junction bases with no gene match: 2. This CDR3 comprises 15 residues. The germline CDR1 and CDR2 sequences are LGHNA and YSLEER. The CDR3 loop is CASSQDGTGNTEAFF. CDR3 coding DNA: TGCGCCAGCAGCCAAGACGGGACAGGAAACACTGAAGCTTTCTTT.

A word on this clonotype: A read error is possible here, since a much larger clone lies one base away. The CDR3 spells CASSLVNEQYF. The CDR3 nucleotides read TGTGCCAGCAGCTTAGTCAACGAGCAGTACTTC. This rearrangement joins TRBV7-9 to TRBJ2-7; D not certain. The germline gives CDR1 SEHNR, CDR2 FQNEAQ (reference sequence). There are 11 residues in the CDR3. V lost 1 base and J 5 bases, leaving 3 bases between the germline ends.

This clonotype has ten or more counts. The gene calls are TRBV7-2 and TRBJ2-7, with D possibly matching TRBD1 (5 bases). Trimming pared 1 base from V and 3 bases from J, leaving 16 bases between. Germline CDR1 SGHTA, CDR2 FQGNSA. This CDR3 has 16 amino acids. As DNA, the CDR3 is TGTGCCAGCAGCTTAGGGGGTACAGGAGCCTACTACGAGCAGTACTTC. Translating it yields CASSLGGTGAYYEQYF.

There are many counts of this clonotype. V usage is TRBV20-1 and J usage is TRBJ2-5, with 7 bases fitting TRBD2. The CDR3 covers 11 residues. The germline CDR1 and CDR2 sequences are DFQATT and SNEGSKA (reference sequence). For the CDR3, the DNA is TGCAGCGGGGGGACGCAAGAGACCCAGTACTTC. As protein: CSGGTQETQYF.

This clonotype was detected only a few times. This chain connects TRBV7-2 to TRBJ2-4, with 9 bases fitting TRBD2. The CDR3 covers 15 residues. V lost 5 bases and J lost 3; bases outside the gene matches: 5. Germline V gives CDR1 SGHTA, CDR2 FQGNSA. In DNA, the CDR3 is TGTGCCAGCAGCCGGACTAGCGAGAACAAAAACATTCAGTACTTC. Protein sequence: CASSRTSENKNIQYF.

This clonotype was seen at least ten times. The V gene is TRBV6-5, the J gene TRBJ2-5; 10 nucleotides align to TRBD2. Per the germline V gene, CDR1 is MNHEY and CDR2 is SVGAGI. The CDR3 extends over 19 amino acids. J was trimmed by 5 bases and V by 2 bases; bases with no gene match: 17. CDR3 DNA: TGTGCCAGCAGTTACGGGATGGGGACAGCGGGAGGGCCTGGGGAGACCCAGTACTTC. Translation: CASSYGMGTAGGPGETQYF.

The gene calls are TRBV6-2 or TRBV6-3 and TRBJ1-2, with D uncertain. The V end was cut by 6 bases, the J end by 5 bases, with 16 bases between. This CDR3 comprises 14 residues. The germline CDR1 and CDR2 sequences are MNHEY and SVGEGT. The CDR3 DNA reads as TGTGCCAGCAGCTCCTGGGGAGGGAGTTATGGCTACACCTTC. Amino acids: CASSSWGGSYGYTF.